This T cell receptor beta chain was sequenced during a study of blood T cells in healthy people across ages. Study-level findings and limits: The recorded TCR beta diversity per million T cells decreased in a roughly linear manner with age. Observed TCR beta diversity showed a strong correlation with the percentage of naive T cells as measured by flow cytometry.

A second PCR of about 6 to 12 cycles used a sample-barcoded 5' primer and a J-beta primer mix. TCRdb recomputed calls from the 5' RACE reads with MiXCR, one row per CDR3 protein. The data hold 540,000 or so distinct CDR3 sequences, with about 25% observed a single time. The donors, aged about 6 to 100, were healthy Caucasians from Russia. Turning to this clonotype: Its antigen is unknown.

The clonotype comes from a woman in her sixties or seventies in good health. The specimen was blood.

The CDR3 sequence is CASSLAPAGQGGNEQFF. The CDR3 nucleotides are TGCGCCAGCAGCTTGGCCCCGGCCGGACAGGGTGGCAATGAGCAGTTCTTC. The chain has TRBV5-1 and TRBJ2-5; 8 bases are shared with TRBD1. The end of the DNA aligns better with TRBJ2-1, so the J call may be wrong. CDR3 size: 17 residues. The V gene's germline CDR1 is SGHRS and CDR2 YFSETQ.